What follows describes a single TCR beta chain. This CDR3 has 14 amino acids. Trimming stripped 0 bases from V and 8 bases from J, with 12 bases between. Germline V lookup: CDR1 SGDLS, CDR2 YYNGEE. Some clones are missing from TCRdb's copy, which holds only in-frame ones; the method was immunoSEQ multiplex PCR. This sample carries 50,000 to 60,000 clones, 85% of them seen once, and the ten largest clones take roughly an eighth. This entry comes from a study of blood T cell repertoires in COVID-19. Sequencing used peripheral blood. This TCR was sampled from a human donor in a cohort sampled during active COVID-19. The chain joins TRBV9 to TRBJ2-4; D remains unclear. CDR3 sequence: CASSVDGRWDIQYF. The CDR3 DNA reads TGTGCCAGCAGCGTAGACGGCAGGTGGGACATTCAGTACTTC. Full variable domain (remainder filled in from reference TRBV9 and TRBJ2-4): DSGVTQTPKHLITATGQRVTLRCSPRSGDLSVYWYQQSLDQGLQFLIQYYNGEERAKGNILERFSAQQFPDLHSELNLSSLELGDSALYFCASSVDGRWDIQYFGAGTRLSVL.